This T cell receptor beta chain is from a study of shared clonotypes between healthy human individuals. Across the study: Three CD4 naive, three CD4 memory, two CD8 naive and one CD8 memory plate were used per donor.

Assay: immunoSEQ multiplex PCR; the TCRdb copy retains only in-frame clones and omits some. The sample consists of 2 million to 2.5 million clones, 92% of them appearing once. This clone was picked up one time. This sequence was found in a man younger than 35 in good health. Some clones in this sample may be carry-over from other donors' samples. Sequencing used naive CD4+ T cells from PBMCs. Subset defined: CD45RA+ positively selected.

CDR3: CASSALQNQPQHF. As DNA, the CDR3 is TGTGCCAGCAGCGCTTTGCAAAATCAGCCCCAGCATTTT. The gene calls are TRBV9 and TRBJ1-5; D gene uncertain. V lost 3 bases, J lost 4 bases, and 8 bases lay in between. The CDR3 has 13 amino acids. Germline V gene sequence: CDR1 SGDLS, CDR2 YYNGEE.